The T cell receptor beta chain under discussion was sequenced for a study of post-analysis software for immune sequencing data. Findings of the study overall: Strong co-clustering by F measure was evident for samples that had been prepared in the same batch. Normalized Chao1 diversity was significantly reduced in patients versus controls. Patients showed TRBV5-6, TRBV5-1 and TRBV20-1 among 4 or 5 TRBV segments more frequent than in controls.

Germline-derived CDR1 and CDR2 are LGHDT and YNNKEL (reference sequence). This CDR3 spans 15 amino acids. V was pared by 6 bases and J by 5 bases, with 5 bases of the junction left unmatched. As for this clonotype: Its antigen is currently unknown.

Presence of unique molecular identifiers characterized the TCR beta cDNA libraries. Hundreds of thousands of cDNA molecules came from around 1 to 10 million T cells. TCRdb independently ran MiXCR on the PCR reads; one entry per CDR3 protein. The table shows 550,000 to 700,000 distinct CDR3 sequences, with about 40% occurring only once. The sequencing sample was made of blood. This chain uses TRBV3-1 with TRBJ2-3; TRBD2 agrees at 13 bases. This TCR derives from a girl aged 5-17 years with multiple sclerosis. The CDR3 nucleotides read TGTGCCAGCAGTCGCCGGACTAGCGGGGGAGATACGCAGTATTTT. Translation: CASSRRTSGGDTQYF.